Each of the 19 T cell receptor beta chains below was sequenced from the same sample in a study of cytomegalovirus exposure and HLA in healthy donors. PCR involved 60 Vbeta and 13 Jbeta primers. Measured with immunoSEQ multiplex PCR; TCRdb has only the in-frame clones, and not every one. In the table there are 150,000 to 200,000 clones, approximately 85% of which are singletons. The material sequenced was PBMCs. The receptors were sampled from a man aged 18 to 30 in good health and CMV-seropositive.

This clone was seen only a few times. The chain has TRBV4-1 and TRBJ1-5; D not certain. The CDR3 runs 13 residues. Germline V lookup: CDR1 MGHRA, CDR2 YSYEKL. The ends were cut back, 4 bases at V and 4 bases at J, with 8 bases in the middle. The DNA of the CDR3 is TGCGCCAGCAGCCTTTCACAAAATCAGCCCCAGCATTTT. Encoded protein: CASSLSQNQPQHF.

The J gene is TRBJ1-6, the V gene TRBV5-1; no clear D gene. With 4 bases removed from V and 0 bases from J, the gap between germline ends came to 8 bases. Germline V gene lookup returns CDR1 SGHRS and CDR2 YFSETQ. The CDR3 is 15 residues long. The CDR3 is CASSRDNSYNSPLHF. The CDR3 DNA follows: TGCGCCAGCAGCCGGGATAACTCCTATAATTCACCCCTCCACTTT.

The J gene is TRBJ2-7, the V gene TRBV12-5; D not certain. Germline CDR1 reads LGHNT; CDR2 reads FRNRAP. The CDR3 extends over 13 amino acids. V lost 3 bases and J lost 3, with 9 bases in between. The CDR3 nucleotides read TGTGCTAGTGGTTTCCTCCCGGGCTACGAGCAGTACTTC. This encodes CASGFLPGYEQYF.

The V gene is TRBV19, the J gene TRBJ2-5; 7 nucleotides agree with TRBD1. The CDR3 totals 15 residues. Germline V gene data show CDR1 as LNHDA and CDR2 as SQIVND (reference sequence). V shed 2 bases, J shed 5 bases, and the junction held 8 bases outside the gene matches. CDR3 coding DNA: TGTGCCAGTAGTATACAAACAGGGGTGGGGGAGACCCAGTACTTC. Protein product: CASSIQTGVGETQYF.

V is TRBV5-1 and J is TRBJ2-1; 8 nucleotides line up with TRBD2. This CDR3 region has 17 residues. Germline lookup yields CDR1 SGHRS and CDR2 YFSETQ. With V trimmed by 0 bases and J by 4 bases, 9 bases remained unmatched. CDR3 DNA: TGCGCCAGCAGCTTGGGAGTCGGGGGGGGTATATACAATGAGCAGTTCTTC. Its translation: CASSLGVGGGIYNEQFF.

The J gene is TRBJ2-5, the V gene TRBV28; 7 bases agree with TRBD2. Looked up from germline, CDR1 is MDHEN and CDR2 is SYDVKM. There are 13 residues in the CDR3. V lost 6 bases and J lost 2; bases outside the gene matches: 3. CDR3: CASRVGGQETQYF. The DNA for the CDR3 is TGTGCCAGCAGGGTGGGGGGGCAAGAGACCCAGTACTTC.

V is TRBV14 and J is TRBJ1-4; D is possibly TRBD1 (6 bases). This CDR3 has 15 residues. V was cut by 0 bases and J by 7 bases, with 12 bases left in between. Looked up from germline, CDR1 is SGHDN and CDR2 is FVKESK. DNA for the CDR3: TGTGCCAGCAGCCAAGAGGGACAAGTTTTTGAAAAACTGTTTTTT. Residues: CASSQEGQVFEKLFF.

This chain uses TRBV18 with TRBJ2-6; D is unresolved. The CDR3 runs to 17 residues. Trimming cost V 3 bases and J 0 bases, with 12 bases left between them. The V gene's germline CDR1 is KGHSH and CDR2 LQKENI. In DNA form, the CDR3 reads TGTGCCAGCTCACCCGCTCGGGTTACCTCTGGGGCCAACGTCCTGACTTTC. Translating it yields CASSPARVTSGANVLTF.

The rearrangement uses TRBV5-1 and TRBJ2-5; perhaps TRBD1 as D (6 bases). V shed 4 bases and J shed 5 bases, with 18 bases lying between them. The CDR3 runs to 15 residues. The germline V gene has CDR1 SGHRS and CDR2 YFSETQ. The CDR3 protein is CASSLGTPGGETQYF. In DNA form, the CDR3 reads TGCGCCAGCAGCCTCGGGACACCCGGCGGGGAGACCCAGTACTTC.

The chain has TRBV7-2 and TRBJ2-1, with D perhaps TRBD1 (6 bases). V lost 7 bases and J lost 7, with 14 bases in between. The CDR3 is 13 amino acids. Germline loops: CDR1 SGHTA, CDR2 FQGNSA. CDR3 nucleotide sequence: TGTGCCAGCAACCTAAACAGGGCGAATGAGCAGTTCTTC. Its translation: CASNLNRANEQFF.

The gene calls are TRBV6-1 and TRBJ2-1, with TRBD1 matching over 7 bases. V shed 6 bases, J shed 5 bases, and the junction held 4 bases outside the gene matches. The CDR3 has 13 residues. The germline CDR1 and CDR2 sequences are MNHNS and SASEGT. The CDR3 DNA reads as TGTGCCAGCAGGGGACAGCTGAACAATGAGCAGTTCTTC. Protein sequence: CASRGQLNNEQFF.

The rearrangement links TRBV30 to TRBJ1-2; 10 positions match TRBD1. V was clipped by 2 bases and J by 5 bases; unmatched bases: 5. Germline V gene data show CDR1 as GTSNPN and CDR2 as SVGIG (reference sequence). This CDR3 has 14 amino acids. The CDR3 sequence: CAWSRRQGAYGYTF. The DNA of the CDR3 is TGTGCCTGGAGTAGACGACAGGGGGCTTATGGCTACACCTTC.

The chain joins TRBV20-1 to TRBJ1-2; D possibly corresponds to TRBD1 (5 bases). Germline-derived CDR1 and CDR2 are DFQATT and SNEGSKA (reference sequence). The CDR3 is 10 residues long. V dropped 6 bases and J dropped 8 bases, with 10 bases sitting between them. CDR3 in amino acids: CSAAGQGYTF. CDR3 sequence (DNA): TGCAGTGCGGCGGGGCAGGGCTACACCTTC.

The rearrangement uses TRBV6-1 and TRBJ1-2; D perhaps matches TRBD1 (5 bases). In germline, CDR1 is MNHNS, CDR2 SASEGT. The CDR3 has 14 amino acids. With 4 bases removed from V and 3 bases from J, the gap between germline ends came to 12 bases. The CDR3 DNA is TGTGCCAGCAGTGCCAGACGGGGGTACTATGGCTACACCTTC. As protein: CASSARRGYYGYTF.

This clone was observed a single time. The rearrangement joins TRBV25-1 to TRBJ2-7, with 8 bases aligning to TRBD1. Germline lookup yields CDR1 MGHDK and CDR2 SYGVNS. After removal of 4 bases from V and 0 bases from J, the junction contained 5 bases not matched to a gene. This CDR3 region has 15 residues. The CDR3 bases are TGTGCCAGCAGTGGACAGGGGAAAAGCTCCTACGAGCAGTACTTC. This sequence encodes CASSGQGKSSYEQYF.

The J gene is TRBJ1-2, the V gene TRBV28; TRBD1 agrees at 8 bases. Per the germline V gene, CDR1 is MDHEN and CDR2 is SYDVKM. This CDR3 has 19 amino acids. The trim removed 5 bases at V and 1 base at J, leaving 18 bases unmatched. This chain's CDR3 is CASSTLPGQGPGVNYGYTF. Here the CDR3 DNA reads TGTGCCAGCAGTACCTTACCCGGACAGGGTCCCGGGGTTAACTATGGCTACACCTTC.

The rearrangement joins TRBV19 to TRBJ1-1; D is perhaps TRBD1 (5 bases). The CDR3 length is 17 residues. Germline V lookup: CDR1 LNHDA, CDR2 SQIVND (reference sequence). Trimming left V 0 bases short and J 1 base short, with 15 bases between. The DNA of the CDR3 is TGTGCCAGTAGTATAGAAGTCAGGACAAGCCAGAACACTGAAGCTTTCTTT. Residues: CASSIEVRTSQNTEAFF.

This clone showed up just once. The V gene is TRBV29-1, the J gene TRBJ2-7; D may be TRBD1 (6 bases). This CDR3 spans 13 amino acids. Trimming cost V 5 bases and J 1 base, with 12 bases left between them. The germline CDR1 and CDR2 sequences are SQVTM and ANQGSEA. The CDR3 loop reads CSVPGGQSYEQYF. The CDR3 coding sequence is TGCAGCGTTCCAGGCGGACAGTCCTACGAGCAGTACTTC.

The rearrangement joins TRBV5-6 to TRBJ1-2; TRBD1 matches 7 bases. The V segment lost 9 bases and the J segment 7 bases; nucleotides outside the gene matches: 12. Germline-derived CDR1 and CDR2 are SGHDT and YYEEEE. The CDR3 has 13 amino acids. As DNA, the CDR3 is TGTGCCACCGATAACAGGGGACGTCTTGGCTACACCTTC. Amino acids: CATDNRGRLGYTF.